One T cell receptor (beta chain) is described in this entry. The antigen is undetermined. This entry comes from a study of cytomegalovirus exposure and HLA in healthy donors. About the research overall: The same platform was used for the roughly 120 validation repertoires and the approximately 670 first-cohort repertoires, a later analysis reported.

Overall study findings and caveats: Diagnosis of cytomegalovirus status made by the classifier reportedly showed high specificity and sensitivity. Cytomegalovirus association was listed for 150 or so TCR beta chains.

TCRdb's copy holds only in-frame clones and misses some; the assay was immunoSEQ multiplex PCR. The table shows 200,000 to 250,000 clones, with over 80% occurring only once. Germline V gene data show CDR1 as MNHEY and CDR2 as SMNVEV (reference sequence). V was clipped by 5 bases and J by 0 bases, with 14 bases between them. The length of the CDR3 is 16 residues. The sample comprised PBMCs. J is TRBJ2-1 and V is TRBV27, with D possibly matching TRBD2 (6 bases). This TCR derives from a woman in her thirties in good health and CMV-seropositive. The CDR3 DNA reads TGTGCCAGCAGTCCCAGGAGGGCGGACTCCTACAATGAGCAGTTCTTC. Translated, it gives CASSPRRADSYNEQFF.